These 14 T cell receptor beta chains share one sample of origin, sequenced in a study of graft-versus-host responses after intestinal transplantation. Antigens for these TCRs are unknown. Clones were sequenced by immunoSEQ multiplex PCR, and TCRdb holds only the in-frame ones, with some missing. The sample has tens of thousands of clones; 92% are singletons. The sample here was unstimulated CD4+ T cells sorted from spleen or lymph node cells, taken before transplant. All receptors derive from a human donor who was the organ donor for an intestinal transplant.

The chain links TRBV4-3 to TRBJ1-5; 10 bases agree with TRBD1. The CDR3 extends over 15 amino acids. Unmatched junction bases numbered 9, after V lost 4 bases and J lost 9 bases. Per germline, CDR1 LGHNA and CDR2 YSLEER. This CDR3 is CASSLTPGQGPPQHF. Written as DNA, the CDR3 is TGCGCCAGCAGCCTTACCCCGGGACAGGGGCCGCCCCAGCATTTT.

The J gene is TRBJ1-2, the V gene TRBV4-1; possible D gene TRBD1, 6 bases. The V gene lost 4 bases and the J gene lost 0 bases, with 18 bases spanning the gap. The CDR3 has 17 amino acids. CDR1 and CDR2 (germline): MGHRA, YSYEKL. The CDR3 loop is CASSPSKDSPSNYGYTF. As DNA, the CDR3 is TGCGCCAGCAGCCCCTCTAAGGACAGTCCCTCTAACTATGGCTACACCTTC.

This sequence joins TRBV5-1 and TRBJ2-3, with no clear D. The CDR3 length is 12 residues. V was pared by 0 bases and J by 5 bases, with 4 bases between. CDR1 SGHRS and CDR2 YFSETQ come from the germline V gene. The CDR3 region is CASSLGVDTQYF. The CDR3 DNA reads as TGCGCCAGCAGCTTGGGGGTAGATACGCAGTATTTT.

The J gene is TRBJ2-7, the V gene TRBV10-3; D is unresolved. V was pared by 0 bases and J by 4 bases, with 7 bases between. The CDR3 contains 13 residues. The germline CDR1 and CDR2 sequences are ENHRY and SYGVKD. CDR3 sequence: CAISESPDYEQYF. CDR3 nucleotides: TGTGCCATCAGTGAGTCCCCGGATTACGAGCAGTACTTC.

This clone has only a few counts. In nucleotides, the CDR3 is TGTGCCAGCAGCTTAATAGGGACCGGGGAGCTGTTTTTT. This translates into CASSLIGTGELFF. The chain combines TRBV11-2 with TRBJ2-2, with D hard to call. The CDR3 contains 13 residues. Germline V gene data show CDR1 as SGHAT and CDR2 as FQNNGV. Trimming pared 2 bases from V and 5 bases from J, leaving 6 bases between.

The chain combines TRBV5-1 with TRBJ2-1, with no clear D. This CDR3 spans 12 amino acids. CDR1 is SGHRS and CDR2 is YFSETQ in the germline V gene. V lost 1 base and J 5 bases, leaving 4 bases between the germline ends. The DNA for the CDR3 is TGCGCCAGCAGCTTGTCCCACAATGAGCAGTTCTTC. Translating it yields CASSLSHNEQFF.

Concerning this clone: Its ends do not fully match the called genes, so a read error is possible. CDR3 sequence: CASSPWTSGMNF. CDR3 coding DNA: TGTGCCAGCAGCCCATGGACTAGCGGGATGAACTTC. The genes are TRBV7-2 and TRBJ2-5; 12 bases agree with TRBD2. The CDR3 runs to 12 residues. The germline V gene has CDR1 SGHTA and CDR2 FQGNSA.

The chain uses TRBV7-9 and TRBJ1-5, with unresolved D. CDR3 length: 13 residues. Trimming left V 1 base short and J 1 base short, with 2 bases between. Germline values: CDR1 SEHNR, CDR2 FQNEAQ (reference sequence). CDR3 sequence: CASSLDSNQPQHF. CDR3 DNA sequence: TGTGCCAGCAGCTTAGACAGCAATCAGCCCCAGCATTTT.

This chain uses TRBV7-9 with TRBJ2-7; D unresolved. Germline CDR1 and CDR2: SEHNR and FQNEAQ (reference sequence). CDR3 length: 13 amino acids. The V and J ends lost 4 bases and 4 bases respectively, with 11 bases between them. The CDR3 DNA is TGTGCCAGCAGCTCCCTCGGCAAGTACGAGCAGTACTTC. Residues: CASSSLGKYEQYF. Filled out from reference TRBV7-9 and TRBJ2-7, the complete variable domain reads DTGVSQNPRHKITKRGQNVTFRCDPISEHNRLYWYRQTLGQGPEFLTYFQNEAQLEKSRLLSDRFSAERPKGSFSTLEIQRTEQGDSAMYLCASSSLGKYEQYFGPGTRLTVT.

This clone was seen only a few times. The chain has TRBV11-1 and TRBJ2-3; no clear D. Germline CDR1 is SGHAT and CDR2 is FQDESV (reference sequence). This CDR3 is built from 16 residues. With 1 base removed from V and 3 bases from J, the gap between germline ends came to 14 bases. CDR3 bases: TGTGCCAGCAGCTTAGGCGGATCTCTTCGTACAGATACGCAGTATTTT. Its protein is CASSLGGSLRTDTQYF.

This clone has only one observation. The chain recombines TRBV28 with TRBJ2-5, with TRBD2 matching over 9 bases. After removal of 4 bases from V and 4 bases from J, the junction contained 7 bases not matched to a gene. Germline values: CDR1 MDHEN, CDR2 SYDVKM. The CDR3 sequence is 15 residues long. CDR3 region: CASSSNSGRGETQYF. Here the CDR3 DNA reads TGTGCCAGCAGTTCGAATAGCGGGAGAGGAGAGACCCAGTACTTC. The whole variable domain, filled in from reference TRBV28 and TRBJ2-5, reads DVKVTQSSRYLVKRTGEKVFLECVQDMDHENMFWYRQDPGLGLRLIYFSYDVKMKEKGDIPEGYSVSREKKERFSLILESASTNQTSMYLCASSSNSGRGETQYFGPGTRLLVL.

The J gene is TRBJ1-2, the V gene TRBV30, with a possible D match to TRBD1 (5 bases). Deletions cut 3 bases from V and 3 bases from J, with 14 bases between. The CDR3 spans 14 residues. Germline loops: CDR1 GTSNPN, CDR2 SVGIG (reference sequence). Here the CDR3 reads CAWRRDRLYYGYTF. The CDR3 DNA is TGTGCCTGGAGGAGGGACCGACTATACTATGGCTACACCTTC.

This rearrangement joins TRBV7-9 to TRBJ1-1; no firm D call. The CDR3 loop spans 13 amino acids. Germline V gene lookup returns CDR1 SEHNR and CDR2 FQNEAQ (reference sequence). Trimming left V 4 bases short and J 1 base short, with 7 bases between. The CDR3 bases are TGTGCCAGCAGCTACGGATCGAACACTGAAGCTTTCTTT. This gives the protein CASSYGSNTEAFF. Supplemented by reference TRBV7-9 and TRBJ1-1, the full variable domain reads DTGVSQNPRHKITKRGQNVTFRCDPISEHNRLYWYRQTLGQGPEFLTYFQNEAQLEKSRLLSDRFSAERPKGSFSTLEIQRTEQGDSAMYLCASSYGSNTEAFFGQGTRLTVV.

This clone was picked up one time. The V call is TRBV11-1, the J call TRBJ2-7; D possibly corresponds to TRBD1 (6 bases). Per the germline V gene, CDR1 is SGHAT and CDR2 is FQDESV (reference sequence). V gave up 1 base and J gave up 3 bases, with 10 bases separating them. CDR3 length equals 14 residues. Here the CDR3 DNA reads TGTGCCAGCAGCTTAGGGGGGCCCAGCTACGAGCAGTACTTC. Protein sequence: CASSLGGPSYEQYF.